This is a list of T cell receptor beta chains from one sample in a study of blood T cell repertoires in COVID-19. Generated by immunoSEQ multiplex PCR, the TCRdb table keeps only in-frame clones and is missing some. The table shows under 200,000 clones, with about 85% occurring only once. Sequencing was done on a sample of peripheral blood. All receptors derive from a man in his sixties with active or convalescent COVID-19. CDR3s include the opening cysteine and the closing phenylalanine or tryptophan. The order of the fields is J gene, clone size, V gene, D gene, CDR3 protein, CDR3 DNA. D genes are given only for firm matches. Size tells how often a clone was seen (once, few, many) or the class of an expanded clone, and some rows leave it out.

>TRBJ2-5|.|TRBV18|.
CASSEMRETQYF
TGTGCCAGCTCAGAAATGCGGGAGACCCAGTACTTC
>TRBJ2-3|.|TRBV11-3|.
CASSPTLGQYF
TGTGCCAGCAGCCCCACTCTCGGGCAGTATTTT
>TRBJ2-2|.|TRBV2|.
CASSESRRDGELFF
TGTGCCAGCAGTGAATCTAGACGTGACGGGGAGCTGTTTTTT
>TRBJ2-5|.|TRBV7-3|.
CASARGAGETQYF
TGTGCCAGCGCCCGGGGGGCGGGAGAGACCCAGTACTTC
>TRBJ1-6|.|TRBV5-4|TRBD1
CASSRDRGGSPLHF
TGTGCCAGCAGCCGGGACAGGGGAGGGTCACCCCTCCACTTT
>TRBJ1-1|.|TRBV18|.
CASSPQQGWEAFF
TGTGCCAGCTCACCACAACAGGGATGGGAAGCTTTCTTT
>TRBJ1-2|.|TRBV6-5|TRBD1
CASSYSDRVGYGYTF
TGTGCCAGCAGTTACTCGGACAGGGTGGGCTATGGCTACACCTTC
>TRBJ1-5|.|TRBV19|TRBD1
CASSVHPPGQGRSSNQPQHF
TGTGCCAGTAGTGTACATCCCCCGGGACAGGGGAGGAGCAGCAATCAGCCCCAGCATTTT
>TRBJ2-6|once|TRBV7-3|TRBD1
CASSSQGAGANVLTF
TGTGCCAGCAGCTCACAGGGGGCAGGGGCCAACGTCCTGACTTTC
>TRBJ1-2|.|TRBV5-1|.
CASSLGEGYGYTF
TGCGCCAGCAGCTTGGGCGAGGGCTATGGCTACACCTTC
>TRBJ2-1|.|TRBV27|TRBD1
CASRTGGSHEQFF
TGTGCCAGCAGGACAGGGGGGTCTCATGAGCAGTTCTTC
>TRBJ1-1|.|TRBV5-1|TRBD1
CASSLTGVPNTEAFF
TGCGCCAGCAGCTTAACAGGGGTCCCGAACACTGAAGCTTTCTTT
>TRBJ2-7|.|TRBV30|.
CAWRGHSYEQYF
TGTGCCTGGAGAGGACACTCCTACGAGCAGTACTTC
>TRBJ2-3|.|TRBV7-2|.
CASSLPAGIPLGYF
TGTGCCAGCAGCCTACCGGCGGGGATCCCACTAGGGTATTTT
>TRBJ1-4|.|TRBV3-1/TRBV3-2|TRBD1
CASSHTRGPEKLFF
TGTGCCAGCAGCCACACCAGGGGGCCTGAAAAACTGTTTTTT
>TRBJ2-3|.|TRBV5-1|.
CASSLGAGSLTDTQYF
TGCGCCAGCAGCTTGGGCGCAGGTTCTCTCACAGATACGCAGTATTTT
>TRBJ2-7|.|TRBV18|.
CASSPNSDGPYEQYF
TGTGCCAGCTCACCAAATAGCGACGGCCCATACGAGCAGTACTTC
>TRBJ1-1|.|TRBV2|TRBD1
CASSTNRGPDTEAFF
TGTGCCAGCAGTACTAACAGGGGGCCAGACACTGAAGCTTTCTTT
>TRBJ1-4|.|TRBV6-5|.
CASSLGLRGNEKLFF
TGTGCCAGCAGTCTGGGTCTTCGAGGAAATGAAAAACTGTTTTTT
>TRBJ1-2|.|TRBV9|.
CASSVGGRPDGYTF
TGTGCCAGCAGCGTTGGAGGGCGCCCTGATGGCTACACCTTC
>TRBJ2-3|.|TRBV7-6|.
CASSSTTPTQYF
TGTGCCAGCAGCTCCACAACACCTACGCAGTATTTT
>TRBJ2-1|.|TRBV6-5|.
CASSYRWTDNEQFF
TGTGCCAGCAGTTACCGGTGGACAGACAATGAGCAGTTCTTC
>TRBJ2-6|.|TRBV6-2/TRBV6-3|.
CASSYNRGSGANVLTF
TGTGCCAGCAGTTATAATCGAGGATCTGGGGCCAACGTCCTGACTTTC
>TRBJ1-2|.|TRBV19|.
CASSTTVENYGYTF
TGTGCCAGTAGTACGACAGTAGAGAACTATGGCTACACCTTC
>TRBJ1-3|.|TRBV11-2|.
CASSGIRRVNPLSGNTIYF
TGTGCCAGCAGCGGCATCAGGAGGGTTAACCCTCTTTCTGGAAACACCATATATTTT
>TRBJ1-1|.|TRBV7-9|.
CASSPPFDSYTEAFF
TGTGCCAGCAGCCCACCCTTCGACAGCTACACTGAAGCTTTCTTT
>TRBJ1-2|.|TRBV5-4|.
CASSLQGNYGYTF
TGTGCCAGCAGCTTGCAGGGGAACTATGGCTACACCTTC
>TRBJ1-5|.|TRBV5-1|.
CASSLAGRSNQPQHF
TGCGCCAGCAGCTTGGCAGGGAGGAGCAATCAGCCCCAGCATTTT
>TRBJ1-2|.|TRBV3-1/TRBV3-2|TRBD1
CASSHLGGENGYTF
TGTGCCAGCAGCCACTTAGGGGGCGAGAATGGCTACACCTTC
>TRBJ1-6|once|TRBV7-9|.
CASSHNNSPLHF
TGTGCCAGCAGCCACAATAATTCACCCCTCCACTTT
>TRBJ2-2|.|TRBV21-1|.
CASSAPATGVNTGELFF
TGTGCCAGCAGCGCTCCAGCGACAGGGGTGAACACCGGGGAGCTGTTTTTT
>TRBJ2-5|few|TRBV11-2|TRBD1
CASSSDRVRGQETQYF
TGTGCCAGCAGCTCCGACAGGGTGAGGGGGCAAGAGACCCAGTACTTC
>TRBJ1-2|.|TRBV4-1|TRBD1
CASSLWDRSNYGYTF
TGCGCCAGCAGCCTTTGGGACAGGAGTAACTATGGCTACACCTTC
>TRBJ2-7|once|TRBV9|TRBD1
CASSPTGGPYEQYF
TGTGCCAGCAGCCCGACAGGGGGGCCCTACGAGCAGTACTTC
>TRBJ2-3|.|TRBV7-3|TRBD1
CATGQGVGDTQYF
TGTGCCACCGGACAGGGGGTAGGGGATACGCAGTATTTT
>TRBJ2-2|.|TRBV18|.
CASSPNRANTGELFF
TGTGCCAGCTCACCAAACAGAGCGAACACCGGGGAGCTGTTTTTT
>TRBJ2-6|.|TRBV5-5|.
CASSPPLRFSGANVLTF
TGTGCCAGCAGCCCCCCGTTGAGATTTTCCGGGGCCAACGTCCTGACTTTC
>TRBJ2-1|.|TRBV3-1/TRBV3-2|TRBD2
CASSPGRVAGDEQFF
TGTGCCAGCAGCCCTGGTCGGGTAGCGGGAGATGAGCAGTTCTTC
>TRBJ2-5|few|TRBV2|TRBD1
CASSPIQGEQETQYF
TGTGCCAGCAGCCCTATACAGGGGGAACAAGAGACCCAGTACTTC
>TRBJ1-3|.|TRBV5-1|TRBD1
CASSGGQTISGNTIYF
TGCGCCAGCAGCGGGGGACAGACCATCTCTGGAAACACCATATATTTT
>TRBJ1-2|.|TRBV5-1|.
CASSLGLPDEGYGYTF
TGCGCCAGCAGCTTGGGGCTACCCGATGAGGGCTATGGCTACACCTTC
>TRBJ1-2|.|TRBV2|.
CASSFRGKSYGYTF
TGTGCCAGCAGTTTTAGGGGGAAGAGCTATGGCTACACCTTC
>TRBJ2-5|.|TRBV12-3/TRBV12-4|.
CASSNNRGTQYF
TGTGCCAGCAGTAATAACCGGGGAACCCAGTACTTC
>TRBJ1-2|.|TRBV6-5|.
CASSSLPTGPYGYTF
TGTGCCAGCAGTTCCCTACCTACAGGGCCCTATGGCTACACCTTC
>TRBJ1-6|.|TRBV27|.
CASTGGTGSPLHF
TGTGCCAGCACCGGGGGGACGGGATCACCCCTCCACTTT
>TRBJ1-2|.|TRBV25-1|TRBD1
CASSSPWDSHYGYTF
TGTGCCAGCAGTTCCCCTTGGGACAGCCACTATGGCTACACCTTC
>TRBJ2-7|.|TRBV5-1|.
CASSPGTWGYEQYF
TGCGCCAGCAGTCCCGGGACTTGGGGCTACGAGCAGTACTTC
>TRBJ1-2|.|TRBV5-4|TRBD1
CASSRTGGYGYGYTF
TGTGCCAGCAGCAGAACAGGGGGCTACGGTTATGGCTACACCTTC
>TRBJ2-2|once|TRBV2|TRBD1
CASRGQGNTGELFF
TGTGCCAGCAGAGGACAGGGCAACACCGGGGAGCTGTTTTTT
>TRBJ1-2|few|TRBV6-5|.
CASSSQGGGHGYTF
TGTGCCAGCAGCTCCCAAGGGGGGGGGCATGGCTACACCTTC
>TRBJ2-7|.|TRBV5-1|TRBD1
CASSSGTGGPYEQYF
TGCGCCAGCAGCTCCGGGACAGGGGGGCCCTACGAGCAGTACTTC
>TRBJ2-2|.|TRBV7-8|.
CASSQGKNTGELFF
TGTGCCAGCAGTCAGGGGAAGAACACCGGGGAGCTGTTTTTT
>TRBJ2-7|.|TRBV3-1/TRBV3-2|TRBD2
CASSRGRAGAYEQYF
TGTGCCAGCAGCCGCGGACGGGCGGGGGCCTACGAGCAGTACTTC
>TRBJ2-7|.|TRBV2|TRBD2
CASSGGLAFEQYF
TGTGCCAGCAGTGGGGGACTAGCGTTCGAGCAGTACTTC
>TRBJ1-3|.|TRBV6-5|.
CASSSNRVSGNTIYF
TGTGCCAGCAGTTCGAACAGGGTGTCTGGAAACACCATATATTTT
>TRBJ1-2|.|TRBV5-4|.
CASSFGLGDDYGYTF
TGTGCCAGCAGCTTTGGTCTAGGGGATGACTATGGCTACACCTTC
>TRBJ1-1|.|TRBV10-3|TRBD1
CAITPGTGNTEAFF
TGTGCCATCACCCCTGGGACAGGCAACACTGAAGCTTTCTTT
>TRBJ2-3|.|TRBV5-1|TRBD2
CASRPGLATDTQYF
TGCGCCAGCAGACCAGGACTAGCGACAGATACGCAGTATTTT
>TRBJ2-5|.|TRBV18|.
CASSPNTRETQYF
TGTGCCAGCTCACCAAATACGAGAGAGACCCAGTACTTC